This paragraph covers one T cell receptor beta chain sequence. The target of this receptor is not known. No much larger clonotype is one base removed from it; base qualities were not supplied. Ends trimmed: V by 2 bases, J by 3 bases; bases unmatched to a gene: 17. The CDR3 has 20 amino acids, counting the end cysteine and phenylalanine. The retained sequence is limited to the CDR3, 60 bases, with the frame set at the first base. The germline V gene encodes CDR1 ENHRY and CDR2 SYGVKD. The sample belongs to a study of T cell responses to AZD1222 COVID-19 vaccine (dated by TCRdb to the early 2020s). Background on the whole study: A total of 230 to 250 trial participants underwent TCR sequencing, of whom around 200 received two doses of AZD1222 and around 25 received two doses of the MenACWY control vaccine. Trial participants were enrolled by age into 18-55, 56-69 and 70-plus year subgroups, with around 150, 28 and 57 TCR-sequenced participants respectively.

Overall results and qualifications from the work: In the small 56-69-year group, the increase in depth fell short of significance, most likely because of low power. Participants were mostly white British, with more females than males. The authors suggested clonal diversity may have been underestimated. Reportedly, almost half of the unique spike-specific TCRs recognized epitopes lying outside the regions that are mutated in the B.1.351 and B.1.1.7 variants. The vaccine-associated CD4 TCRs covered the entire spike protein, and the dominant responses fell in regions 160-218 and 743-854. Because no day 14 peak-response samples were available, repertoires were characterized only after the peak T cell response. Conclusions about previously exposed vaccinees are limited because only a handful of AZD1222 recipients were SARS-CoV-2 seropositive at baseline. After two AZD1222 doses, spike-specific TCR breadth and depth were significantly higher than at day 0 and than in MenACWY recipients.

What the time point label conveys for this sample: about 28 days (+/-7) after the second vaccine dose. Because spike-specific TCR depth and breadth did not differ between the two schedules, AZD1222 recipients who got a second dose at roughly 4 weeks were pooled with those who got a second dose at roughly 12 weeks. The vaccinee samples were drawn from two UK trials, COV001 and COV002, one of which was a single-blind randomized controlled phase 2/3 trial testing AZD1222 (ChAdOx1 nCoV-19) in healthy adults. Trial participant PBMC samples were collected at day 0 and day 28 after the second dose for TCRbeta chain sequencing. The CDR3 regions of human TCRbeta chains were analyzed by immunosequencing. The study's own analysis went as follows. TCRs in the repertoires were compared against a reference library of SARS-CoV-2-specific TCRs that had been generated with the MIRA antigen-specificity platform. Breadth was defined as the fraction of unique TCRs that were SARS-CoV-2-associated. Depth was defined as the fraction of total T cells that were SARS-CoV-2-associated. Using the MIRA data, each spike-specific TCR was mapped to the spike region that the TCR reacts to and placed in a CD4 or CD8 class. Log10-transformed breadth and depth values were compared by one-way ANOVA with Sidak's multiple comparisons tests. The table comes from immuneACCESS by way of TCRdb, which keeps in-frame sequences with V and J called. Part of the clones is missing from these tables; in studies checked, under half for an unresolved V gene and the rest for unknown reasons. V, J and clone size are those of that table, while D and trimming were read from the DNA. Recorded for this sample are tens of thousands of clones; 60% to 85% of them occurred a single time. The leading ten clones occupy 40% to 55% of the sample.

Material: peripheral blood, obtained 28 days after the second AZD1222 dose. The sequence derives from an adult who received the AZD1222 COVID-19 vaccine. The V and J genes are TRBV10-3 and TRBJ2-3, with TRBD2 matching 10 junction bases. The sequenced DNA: TGTGCCATCAGTGAGAGAGCTAGCGGGAGAGGGGGAAAACAAACAGATACGCAGTATTTT. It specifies CAISERASGRGGKQTDTQYF.